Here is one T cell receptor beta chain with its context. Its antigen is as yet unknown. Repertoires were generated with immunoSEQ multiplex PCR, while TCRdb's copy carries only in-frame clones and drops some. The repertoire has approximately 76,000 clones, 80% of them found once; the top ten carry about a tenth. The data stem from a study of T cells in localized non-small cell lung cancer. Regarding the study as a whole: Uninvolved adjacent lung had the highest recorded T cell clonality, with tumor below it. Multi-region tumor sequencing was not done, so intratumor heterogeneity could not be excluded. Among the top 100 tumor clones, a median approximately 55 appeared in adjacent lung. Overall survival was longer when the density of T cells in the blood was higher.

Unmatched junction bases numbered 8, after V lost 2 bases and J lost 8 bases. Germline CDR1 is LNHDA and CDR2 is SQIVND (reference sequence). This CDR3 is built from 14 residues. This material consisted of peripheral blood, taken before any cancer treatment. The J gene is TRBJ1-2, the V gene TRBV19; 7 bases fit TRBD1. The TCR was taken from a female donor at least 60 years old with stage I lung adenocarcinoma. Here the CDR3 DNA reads TGTGCCAGTAGTATACTGCGACAGGGCGAGGGCTACACCTTC. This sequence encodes CASSILRQGEGYTF.